Below are 20 T cell receptor beta chains sequenced from a single sample in a study of tumor and adjacent non-tumor tissue in lung cancer. TCRbeta libraries were built with three rounds of nested PCR, modified from ARM-PCR. TCRdb passed the multiplex PCR reads through MiXCR, listing each CDR3 protein once. Among 90,000 or so distinct CDR3 sequences listed, around two thirds were seen once. The template was RNA from unsorted bulk tissue. Sequenced sample: lung tumor tissue. These TCRs come from a man in his sixties or seventies with non-small cell lung cancer.

On this clonotype: An end of the junction differs from the germline gene, which may be a read error. V and J are TRBV10-2 and TRBJ1-6; the D gene is possibly TRBD1 (5 bases). The CDR3 runs to 13 residues. Germline V gene data show CDR1 as WSHSY and CDR2 as SAAADI. The CDR3 region has the DNA TGCGCCAGCAGTGATAGGGGAAATTCACCCTTCCACTTT. Protein product: CASSDRGNSPFHF.

The sample holds many counts of this clonotype. V gene TRBV7-8 combines with J gene TRBJ1-3, with 7 bases identical to TRBD1. The V gene end was trimmed by 3 bases and the J gene end by 0 bases; junction bases not matched to a gene: 5. There are 16 residues in the CDR3. CDR1 SGHVS and CDR2 FQNEAQ come from the germline V gene. Written as DNA, the CDR3 is TGTGCCAGCAGCTTTCTGACAGGGAGCTCTGGAAACACCATATATTTT. It is translated as CASSFLTGSSGNTIYF.

A word on this clonotype: The conserved closing phenylalanine or tryptophan is absent in this CDR3, likely reflecting a read error. This chain links TRBV11-2 with TRBJ1-6; weak D call: TRBD1 (6 bases). The CDR3 spans 16 residues. CDR1 and CDR2 from the germline V gene are SGHAT and FQNNGV. This CDR3 is CASSLDRQESNSPLHS. The DNA for the CDR3 is TGTGCCAGTAGCTTAGATCGACAGGAGTCTAATTCACCCCTCCACTCT.

This clonotype is large (0.1 to 1%) in the sample. J is TRBJ2-7 and V is TRBV11-2, with 7 bases aligning to TRBD1. The CDR3 has 14 amino acids. CDR1 is SGHAT and CDR2 is FQNNGV in the germline V gene. Unmatched junction bases numbered 7, after V lost 5 bases and J lost 3 bases. In nucleotides, the CDR3 is TGTGCCAGCAGCGAGGGGGACAGAAACTACGAGCAGTACTTC. It translates to CASSEGDRNYEQYF.

For this clonotype: A single base separates this from a much larger clone, so it may be a read error. The genes are TRBV5-1 and TRBJ2-6; TRBD1 is a possible D gene (6 bases). The germline V gene has CDR1 SGHRS and CDR2 YFSETQ. The CDR3 consists of 15 residues. CDR3 amino acids: CASSPDSSGVNVLTF. Written as DNA, the CDR3 is TGCGCCAGCAGCCCGGACAGCTCTGGGGTCAACGTCCTGACTTTC.

On this clonotype: Its ends do not fully match the called genes, so a read error is possible. This chain joins TRBV11-1 and TRBJ2-5; D tentatively fits TRBD1 or TRBD2 (5 bases each). Germline-derived CDR1 and CDR2 are SGHAT and FQDESV (reference sequence). The CDR3 contains 16 residues. The CDR3 is CDSSLAISDGDETQYF. The CDR3 region has the DNA TGTGACAGCAGCTTAGCGATATCCGATGGGGACGAGACCCAGTACTTC.

As to this clonotype: Since no conserved phenylalanine or tryptophan closes the CDR3, a read error is the likely cause. This sequence joins TRBV12-3 or TRBV12-4 and TRBJ2-5; D gene unclear. This CDR3 is 13 amino acids long. CDR3 coding DNA: TGTGCTTGCAGTGCCGACTCCGTGGGGACCCAGTACCTC. Its protein is CACSADSVGTQYL.

As regards this clonotype: With a much larger clone just one base away, this may be a read error. The genes are TRBV7-9 and TRBJ2-3; D remains ambiguous. Germline V lookup: CDR1 SEHNR, CDR2 FQNEAQ (reference sequence). The length of the CDR3 is 14 residues. The CDR3 loop is CTSSSLLTTDTQYF. The CDR3 DNA reads TGTACCAGCAGCTCCCTTCTCACCACAGATACGCAGTATTTT.

The CDR3 loop is CASSPPGTGGVKDNSPLHF. In nucleotides, the CDR3 is TGTGCCAGCAGTCCCCCCGGGACAGGGGGCGTCAAGGATAATTCACCCCTCCACTTT. J is TRBJ1-6 and V is TRBV6-5; 12 bases map to TRBD1. CDR3 length: 19 amino acids. The germline V gene has CDR1 MNHEY and CDR2 SVGAGI. The J segment lost 5 bases and the V segment lost 5 bases, leaving 13 bases of the junction unmatched.

This clonotype was detected many times. V is TRBV10-3 and J is TRBJ2-5; the match to TRBD1 covers 7 bases. The germline V gene encodes CDR1 ENHRY and CDR2 SYGVKD. This CDR3 region has 13 residues. The ends lost 0 bases at V and 7 bases at J; junction bases unmatched: 2. CDR3 coding DNA: TGTGCCATCAGTGAGTCGGGACAGTCGACCCAGTACTTC. As protein: CAISESGQSTQYF.

This clonotype was counted a few times. No conserved phenylalanine or tryptophan is present at the end of the CDR3, so a read error is the likely explanation. The J gene is TRBJ2-1, the V gene TRBV10-3; a weak D match, TRBD2 (5 bases). The germline gives CDR1 ENHRY, CDR2 SYGVKD. The germline V and J ends were trimmed by 2 bases and 9 bases, with 11 bases remaining between them. CDR3 size: 13 residues. CDR3 protein: CAISEALAGEQFL. The CDR3 DNA sequence: TGTGCCATCAGTGAGGCCCTAGCCGGTGAGCAGTTCCTC.

The chain uses TRBV20-1 and TRBJ2-7; D remains unclear. Germline loops: CDR1 DFQATT, CDR2 SNEGSKA (reference sequence). The CDR3 is made up of 11 amino acids. V was clipped by 3 bases and J by 4 bases, with 7 bases between them. The CDR3 sequence: CSASPLYEQYF. The CDR3 DNA reads as TGCAGTGCTAGTCCCCTGTACGAGCAGTACTTC.

As regards this clonotype: Germline is not matched at one junction end, which may reflect a read error. The chain is built from TRBV11-2 and TRBJ1-1, with D possibly being TRBD1 (5 bases). The CDR3 has 15 amino acids. From germline, CDR1 is SGHAT and CDR2 FQNNGV. The CDR3 bases are TGTGCCAGCATCTTAGTGAGGGGACTAGGCACTGAAGCTTTCTTT. Translating it yields CASILVRGLGTEAFF.

This clonotype has ten or more counts. The V and J genes are TRBV4-1 and TRBJ1-5; the D gene is possibly TRBD1 (6 bases). There are 15 residues in the CDR3. Trimming removed 4 bases from V and 12 bases from J, with 22 bases in between. The germline gives CDR1 MGHRA, CDR2 YSYEKL. CDR3 amino acids: CASSPSLSGAWHQHF. The CDR3 region has the DNA TGCGCCAGCAGCCCCTCACTTTCAGGGGCGTGGCACCAGCATTTT.

This clonotype appeared many times. This sequence joins TRBV28 and TRBJ2-7, with D possibly matching TRBD1 (6 bases). Germline V gives CDR1 MDHEN, CDR2 SYDVKM. CDR3 length: 15 residues. V dropped 6 bases and J dropped 0 bases, with 15 bases sitting between them. CDR3 region: CASRSTGRSSYEQYF. CDR3 sequence (DNA): TGTGCCAGCAGGTCGACAGGCAGGAGCTCCTACGAGCAGTACTTC.

This clonotype has at least ten counts. The chain couples TRBV29-1 to TRBJ2-7, with 9 positions matching TRBD1. This CDR3 has 15 amino acids. The junction had 16 bases not matched to a gene; V was cut back by 7 bases and J by 6 bases. Germline assignment: CDR1 SQVTM and CDR2 ANQGSEA. The CDR3, as DNA: TGCAGCGCCGTACCCCGGGACAGGGCACTCGGCGAGCAGTACTTC. This translates into CSAVPRDRALGEQYF.

The V and J genes are TRBV19 and TRBJ1-4; 10 bases align to TRBD1. The CDR3 totals 14 residues. V lost 7 bases to trimming and J lost 7 bases; unmatched junction nucleotides: 6. The germline V gene encodes CDR1 LNHDA and CDR2 SQIVND (reference sequence). CDR3 sequence (DNA): TGTGCCAGTAACGACAGGGGGCGCACTGAAAAACTGTTTTTT. It translates to CASNDRGRTEKLFF.

On this clonotype itself: This CDR3 is missing its conserved last phenylalanine or tryptophan, likely due to a read error. The chain is built from TRBV29-1 and TRBJ2-1; TRBD1 agrees at 10 bases. Matching the DNA end better, TRBJ2-7 makes the J call doubtful. CDR3 length: 14 amino acids. Germline V gene data show CDR1 as SQVTM and CDR2 as ANQGSEA. CDR3 DNA sequence: TGCAGCGTAAGGGGACAGGGGCCCCTCAATGAGCAGTACTTG. This codes for CSVRGQGPLNEQYL.

In this sample, this clonotype turned up many times. The chain is built from TRBV20-1 and TRBJ2-2, with a weak D call TRBD1 (5 bases). In germline, CDR1 is DFQATT, CDR2 SNEGSKA (reference sequence). V lost 1 base and J lost 1, with 19 bases in between. The CDR3 length is 18 residues. This chain's CDR3 is CSARGLGARYLNTGELFF. The CDR3 DNA follows: TGCAGTGCTAGAGGGTTAGGGGCCAGATATTTGAACACCGGGGAGCTGTTTTTT.

A note on this clonotype: A much bigger clone sits one base away, suggesting this may be a read error. V usage is TRBV12-3 or TRBV12-4 and J usage is TRBJ1-5; TRBD1 might be the D (6 bases). The V end lost 2 bases, the J end lost 5 bases, and 16 bases lay between the germline ends. The CDR3 extends over 16 amino acids. CDR3 sequence reads: CASSLSWGTSHQPQHF. The CDR3 nucleotides read TGTGCCAGCAGTTTATCTTGGGGGACATCTCATCAGCCCCAGCATTTT.